The table lists the clone carrying this T cell receptor (beta chain) with a few counts. Antigen specificity is unknown. These data originate in a study of T cells in Graves' hyperthyroidism and ophthalmopathy. The study, taken as a whole, reports: Blood shared most expanded thyroid clonotypes above 0.001.

The CDR3 totals 16 residues. The V gene's germline CDR1 is SGDLS and CDR2 YYNGEE. The junction had 4 bases not matched to a gene; V was cut back by 0 bases and J by 0 bases. TCR beta CDR3 sequences were amplified from RNA transcripts. The HTBI primer set was used in a first-round RT-PCR of the TCR CDR3. TCRdb reprocessed the multiplex PCR reads via MiXCR and lists one record per CDR3 protein. This table holds around 540,000 distinct CDR3 sequences, just over 45% found once. Stability of Graves' hyperthyroidism was defined as absent ophthalmopathy progression within 18 months. Among the patients, aged 18 to 65, hyperthyroidism was newly diagnosed and had lasted under 2 months. Uncontrolled infection, other autoimmune disease, pregnancy or lactation barred patients from enrollment.

The rearrangement joins TRBV9 to TRBJ2-5; 8 bases map to TRBD2. The material sequenced was peripheral blood or thyroid tissue (not recorded which). The sequence was obtained from a woman under 30 with Graves' hyperthyroidism. In DNA form, the CDR3 reads TGTGCCAGCAGCGTAGCCGCGGGGGGAAACCAAGAGACCCAGTACTTC. Its translation: CASSVAAGGNQETQYF.